These 8 T cell receptor beta chains originate from one sample sequenced in a study of cytotoxic CD8 clonotypes in ibrutinib-treated CLL. Data came from immunoSEQ multiplex PCR; TCRdb stores just in-frame clones and leaves some out. Of fewer than 80,000 clones listed, approximately 57% are singletons. The specimen comprised PBMCs, sampled after 12 months of ibrutinib treatment. Receptor source: a human donor with chronic lymphocytic leukemia.

V and J are TRBV18 and TRBJ2-1, with 9 bases lining up with TRBD1. Germline CDR1 reads KGHSH; CDR2 reads LQKENI. CDR3 length equals 14 residues. V lost 4 bases to trimming and J lost 6 bases; unmatched junction nucleotides: 4. In nucleotides, the CDR3 is TGTGCCAGCTCACGGACGACAGGGGGCAATGAGCAGTTCTTC. This encodes CASSRTTGGNEQFF.

This clone has more than one count but fewer than ten. The chain combines TRBV6-5 with TRBJ2-7, with D tentatively TRBD1 (6 bases). Per germline, CDR1 MNHEY and CDR2 SVGAGI. This CDR3 is built from 15 residues. The germline V and J ends were trimmed by 5 bases and 3 bases, with 17 bases remaining between them. The CDR3 sequence: CASSPGARPNYEQYV. CDR3 sequence (DNA): TGTGCCAGCAGTCCAGGGGCTCGCCCAAACTACGAGCAGTACGTC.

The rearrangement uses TRBV29-1 and TRBJ1-1; 8 bases are shared with TRBD1. This CDR3 region has 16 residues. The germline V gene has CDR1 SQVTM and CDR2 ANQGSEA. J gave up 4 bases and V 5 bases, and 15 bases lay outside the gene matches. The CDR3 loop is CSVFAGADRGGTEAFF. The CDR3 DNA follows: TGCAGCGTTTTTGCAGGGGCAGACAGGGGAGGCACTGAAGCTTTCTTT.

This chain connects TRBV7-9 to TRBJ1-5; no definite D call. Deletions cut 4 bases from V and 3 bases from J, with 4 bases between. Germline V CDR1 and CDR2: SEHNR, FQNEAQ (reference sequence). There are 12 residues in the CDR3. The chain's CDR3 is CASSSLNQPQHF. The CDR3 bases are TGTGCCAGCAGCTCTCTCAATCAGCCCCAGCATTTT.

A few counts support this clone. The chain is built from TRBV19 and TRBJ2-3; 10 bases are a match to TRBD2. Germline loops: CDR1 LNHDA, CDR2 SQIVND (reference sequence). The CDR3 contains 18 residues. The ends lost 5 bases at V and 4 bases at J; junction bases unmatched: 15. The CDR3 loop reads CASSPRGRPSGSPDTQYF. The CDR3 DNA reads TGTGCCAGTAGTCCCCGAGGGAGACCTAGCGGGAGTCCAGATACGCAGTATTTT.

V is TRBV2 and J is TRBJ1-6; 8 positions match TRBD1. The CDR3 runs to 15 residues. Per germline, CDR1 SNHLY and CDR2 FYNNEI. Losses at the gene ends were 8 bases for V and 3 bases for J; bases not matched to a gene: 6. The CDR3 DNA reads TGTGCCAGCGAGGGACAGGTCCTCTATAATTCACCCCTCCACTTT. Its protein product is CASEGQVLYNSPLHF. The entire variable domain, with the rest obtained from reference TRBV2 and TRBJ1-6, is as follows: EPEVTQTPSHQVTQMGQEVILRCVPISNHLYFYWYRQILGQKVEFLVSFYNNEISEKSEIFDDQFSVERPDGSNFTLKIRSTKLEDSAMYFCASEGQVLYNSPLHFGNGTRLTVT.

The chain has TRBV20-1 and TRBJ2-5; D remains unclear. The CDR3 loop spans 11 amino acids. V was pared by 6 bases and J by 5 bases, with 10 bases between. The V gene's germline CDR1 is DFQATT and CDR2 SNEGSKA (reference sequence). CDR3 amino acids: CSARRSETQYF. The CDR3 DNA reads as TGCAGTGCACGCCGATCTGAGACCCAGTACTTC.

The chain is built from TRBV6-5 and TRBJ1-1; D is unresolved. This CDR3 comprises 11 residues. Trimming removed 7 bases at V and 1 base at J, with 4 bases between. Germline loops: CDR1 MNHEY, CDR2 SVGAGI. This CDR3 reads CASNSNTEAFF. The CDR3 nucleotides read TGTGCCAGCAATTCGAACACTGAAGCTTTCTTT.